This T cell receptor beta chain was obtained from a study of blood T cell repertoires in COVID-19. Study background: The United States, Italy and Spain supplied acute and convalescent COVID-19 samples. T cells, B-cell-depleted T cells, or PBMCs supplied cDNA or gDNA.

Germline loops: CDR1 SQVTM, CDR2 ANQGSEA. The CDR3 length is 15 residues. V lost 4 bases and J lost 2; bases outside the gene matches: 7. Original handling: Scientists estimated how many nucleated cells there were by amplifying reference gene primers. TCRdb's copy holds only in-frame clones and misses some; the assay was immunoSEQ multiplex PCR. V, J and clone size reflect that table, while D and trimming were determined from the DNA. The data show 100,000 to 150,000 clones, roughly 84% seen once. The origin of this receptor is a man aged 55-75 years with acute or convalescent COVID-19. The specimen was peripheral blood. The rearrangement joins TRBV29-1 to TRBJ2-5; 10 bases agree with TRBD1. The chain's CDR3 is CSVAGRTGGQETQYF. The CDR3, as DNA: TGCAGCGTTGCGGGGAGGACAGGGGGGCAAGAGACCCAGTACTTC.